Included here is one T cell receptor (beta chain) sequence, with context. Study processing details: From reference gene primer amplification, estimates of nucleated cell counts were derived. The table came from immunoSEQ multiplex PCR; TCRdb's copy has only in-frame clones and leaves some out. V, J and clone size are those of that table, while D and trimming were read from the DNA. Seen here are more than 450,000 clones, roughly nine tenths observed once, and the top ten hold about 0.65%. The record originates from a study of blood T cell repertoires in COVID-19. Each participant's cohort was designated according to participant-reported clinical history. Germline V gene data show CDR1 as SGHRS and CDR2 as YFSETQ. The CDR3 extends over 14 amino acids. V lost 0 bases and J lost 6; bases outside the gene matches: 4.

The chain joins TRBV5-1 to TRBJ1-2; 8 nucleotides line up with TRBD1. The source is a woman between 18 and 30 years old who had recovered from COVID-19. Sequencing was done on a sample of PBMCs or T cells enriched from blood (not recorded which). CDR3 nucleotide sequence: TGCGCCAGCAGCTTGGACAGGGGGTCCGATGGCTACACCTTC. Amino acids: CASSLDRGSDGYTF. The full variable domain, with the rest looked up from reference TRBV5-1 and TRBJ1-2, is KAGVTQTPRYLIKTRGQQVTLSCSPISGHRSVSWYQQTPGQGLQFLFEYFSETQRNKGNFPGRFSGRQFSNSRSEMNVSTLELGDSALYLCASSLDRGSDGYTFGSGTRLTVV.